The clone carrying this TCR beta chain appeared a few times. Antigen unknown. This sample was taken from a study of cytomegalovirus exposure and HLA in healthy donors. About the research overall: A prior analysis found some 110 million unique TCR beta sequences from roughly 180 million T cells. Findings and limits, study-wide: Cytomegalovirus-associated TCR beta chains were listed, numbering under 200.

CDR3 length: 13 residues. V shed 3 bases and J shed 7 bases, with 12 bases lying between them. Germline V gene data show CDR1 as SNHLY and CDR2 as FYNNEI. Primers for the PCR totalled 60 Vbeta and 13 Jbeta. Profiling relied on immunoSEQ multiplex PCR, and the TCRdb table lists in-frame clones only, not all of them. This table holds 100,000 to 150,000 clones, 75% to 85% found once. The sample consisted of PBMCs. This TCR derives from a man between 25 and 39 years old in good health and CMV-seropositive. V usage is TRBV2 and J usage is TRBJ1-1; D not resolved. The CDR3 loop is CASSDIHTNEAFF. DNA for the CDR3: TGTGCCAGCAGTGATATTCACACGAATGAAGCTTTCTTT.